Shown below are 20 T cell receptor beta chains from a single sample sequenced in a study of neurological immune-mediated disorders (dated by TCRdb to about 2019). Libraries were made using 5' RACE. The data were produced on an Illumina HiSeq 2500. The public reads were run again by TCRdb, first through fastp at Q25 and then through MiXCR, and only productive beta chains were kept. Each entry is one CDR3 protein sequence, shown with its most common DNA and genes. The sample records about 84,000 distinct CDR3 sequences, about a tenth of which are singletons. The ten top clones hold 1.8% of the sample. Source material: PBMCs. These receptors all come from a middle-aged man in good health.

This clonotype has ten or more counts. J is TRBJ2-3 and V is TRBV7-9; 11 positions agree with TRBD2. CDR3 length equals 15 residues. J gave up 2 bases and V 5 bases, and 3 bases lay outside the gene matches. Germline values: CDR1 SEHNR, CDR2 FQNEAQ (reference sequence). The CDR3 here is CASSGGLADTDTQYF. CDR3 coding DNA: TGTGCCAGCAGCGGGGGACTAGCGGACACAGATACGCAGTATTTT.

This clonotype was counted at least ten times. The rearrangement links TRBV5-5 to TRBJ2-1, with 8 bases lining up with TRBD1. CDR3 length: 12 residues. With V trimmed by 7 bases and J by 7 bases, 4 bases remained unmatched. Germline values: CDR1 SGHKS, CDR2 YYEKEE (reference sequence). CDR3 nucleotides: TGTGCCAGCGGACAGGGACGGAATGAGCAGTTCTTC. It specifies CASGQGRNEQFF. The whole variable domain, filled in from reference TRBV5-5 and TRBJ2-1, reads DAGVTQSPTHLIKTRGQQVTLRCSPISGHKSVSWYQQVLGQGPQFIFQYYEKEERGRGNFPDRFSARQFPNYSSELNVNALLLGDSALYLCASGQGRNEQFFGPGTRLTVL.

The chain employs TRBV6-6 and TRBJ1-3; D is possibly TRBD1 (6 bases). CDR1 is MNHNY, CDR2 SVGAGI, per germline (reference sequence). The V and J ends lost 5 bases and 4 bases respectively, with 15 bases between them. This CDR3 is 15 amino acids long. The CDR3 is CASSIPTGSGNTIYF. CDR3 DNA sequence: TGTGCCAGCAGTATTCCGACAGGTTCAGGAAACACCATATATTTT.

This clonotype was observed many times. The genes are TRBV7-9 and TRBJ2-1; D not certain. Per germline, CDR1 SEHNR and CDR2 FQNEAQ (reference sequence). The CDR3 is 11 amino acids. Trimming took off 5 bases at V and 10 bases at J, with 9 bases between the two ends. CDR3 DNA: TGTGCCAGCAGCGCCGGGCTGGAGCAGTTCTTC. Protein sequence: CASSAGLEQFF.

This clonotype was counted many times. In DNA, the CDR3 is TGCGCCAGCAGCTTGGACGCTGTGATTTCATATGGCTACACCTTC. It encodes CASSLDAVISYGYTF. V gene TRBV5-1 combines with J gene TRBJ1-2; D is unresolved. The CDR3 has 15 residues. Trimming removed 0 bases at V and 5 bases at J, with 14 bases between. Germline V gives CDR1 SGHRS, CDR2 YFSETQ.

This clonotype showed up many times. V is TRBV2 and J is TRBJ1-5; D unclear. CDR3 length: 13 amino acids. Trimming pared 7 bases from V and 0 bases from J, leaving 7 bases between. CDR1 and CDR2 (germline): SNHLY, FYNNEI. The CDR3 here is CASNPVSNQPQHF. CDR3 coding DNA: TGTGCCAGCAACCCGGTTAGCAATCAGCCCCAGCATTTT.

The sample holds many counts of this clonotype. The V call is TRBV12-3 or TRBV12-4, the J call TRBJ1-5; 10 nucleotides line up with TRBD1. The CDR3 totals 20 residues. With 3 bases clipped from V and 3 bases from J, the junction kept 17 bases outside the gene matches. The CDR3, as DNA: TGTGCCAGCAGTTTTAGCGACCCCCGGGGGGGACAGGGGTTCAATCAGCCCCAGCATTTT. Protein sequence: CASSFSDPRGGQGFNQPQHF.

This clonotype came up many times. The V and J genes are TRBV7-2 and TRBJ1-2, with TRBD1 matching 8 bases. The CDR3 extends over 14 amino acids. CDR1 is SGHTA, CDR2 FQGNSA, per germline. The J segment lost 6 bases and the V segment lost 5 bases, leaving 8 bases of the junction unmatched. CDR3 sequence: CASSPGQGGNGYTF. CDR3 DNA sequence: TGTGCCAGCAGCCCCGGACAGGGTGGAAATGGCTACACCTTC.

This clonotype was seen ten or more times. The chain employs TRBV7-9 and TRBJ2-2; TRBD1 aligns across 7 bases. CDR3 length: 17 residues. In germline, CDR1 is SEHNR, CDR2 FQNEAQ (reference sequence). Trimming at V came to 4 bases and at J to 6 bases, leaving 14 bases not matched to a gene. The DNA of the CDR3 is TGTGCCAGCAGCTCGAACGACAGGGTTGCGCTACCCGGGGAGCTGTTTTTT. Its translation: CASSSNDRVALPGELFF.

This clonotype was counted at least ten times. The chain joins TRBV6-6 to TRBJ1-5; D gene uncertain. CDR1 and CDR2 from the germline V gene are MNHNY and SVGAGI (reference sequence). V lost 7 bases and J 5 bases, leaving 6 bases between the germline ends. This CDR3 has 11 residues. This chain's CDR3 is CASKGDQPQHF. The DNA of the CDR3 is TGTGCCAGCAAGGGAGATCAGCCCCAGCATTTT.

This clonotype occurred a few times. This chain links TRBV6-5 with TRBJ2-7; 9 positions match TRBD1. CDR1 and CDR2 (germline): MNHEY, SVGAGI. J lost 1 base, V lost 6 bases, and 10 bases had no gene match. The CDR3 has 16 residues. Here the CDR3 DNA reads TGTGCCAGCAGGTCTCATCGTGGGACAGGGTCCTACGAGCAGTACTTC. Protein: CASRSHRGTGSYEQYF.

This clonotype has a count of ten or more. The J gene is TRBJ1-5, the V gene TRBV9, with D uncertain. The germline V gene encodes CDR1 SGDLS and CDR2 YYNGEE. The V and J ends lost 0 bases and 4 bases respectively, with 8 bases between them. This CDR3 is 14 amino acids long. As DNA, the CDR3 is TGTGCCAGCAGCGTAGGGGGTCAGAATCAGCCCCAGCATTTT. Its protein product is CASSVGGQNQPQHF.

This clonotype was counted ten times or more. J is TRBJ2-1 and V is TRBV13; 8 bases are shared with TRBD2. There are 16 residues in the CDR3. Trimming cost V 4 bases and J 7 bases; bases outside gene matches: 12. Germline V gene lookup returns CDR1 PRHDT and CDR2 FYEKMQ (reference sequence). The CDR3 spells CASSSGGLGMGNEQFF. The DNA of the CDR3 is TGTGCCAGCAGCTCGGGGGGACTAGGGATGGGGAATGAGCAGTTCTTC.

This clonotype was counted only a few times. The V and J genes are TRBV7-9 and TRBJ2-7; a weak D match, TRBD2 (5 bases). Germline CDR1 reads SEHNR; CDR2 reads FQNEAQ (reference sequence). V lost 1 base and J 7 bases, leaving 8 bases between the germline ends. The CDR3 has 12 residues. The CDR3 bases are TGTGCCAGCAGCTTAGGGACTGATGAGCAGTACTTC. Translation: CASSLGTDEQYF.

This clonotype was detected ten times or more. V and J are TRBV20-1 and TRBJ1-4; 7 positions agree with TRBD1. After removal of 5 bases from V and 5 bases from J, the junction contained 2 bases not matched to a gene. The CDR3 covers 12 residues. Germline values: CDR1 DFQATT, CDR2 SNEGSKA (reference sequence). CDR3 region: CSAGQENEKLFF. CDR3 sequence (DNA): TGCAGTGCTGGACAGGAAAATGAAAAACTGTTTTTT.

This clonotype has ten or more counts. This rearrangement joins TRBV7-2 to TRBJ2-1; 7 bases match TRBD1. Looked up from germline, CDR1 is SGHTA and CDR2 is FQGNSA. J was trimmed by 6 bases and V by 1 base; bases with no gene match: 6. The CDR3 loop spans 15 amino acids. CDR3 in amino acids: CASSLEGGTANEQFF. As DNA, the CDR3 is TGTGCCAGCAGCTTAGAGGGTGGGACAGCCAATGAGCAGTTCTTC.

This clonotype was picked up many times. J is TRBJ2-1 and V is TRBV5-1; possible D gene TRBD1, 6 bases. This CDR3 region has 13 residues. CDR1 SGHRS and CDR2 YFSETQ come from the germline V gene. The V and J ends lost 0 bases and 10 bases respectively, with 11 bases between them. The CDR3 DNA sequence: TGCGCCAGCAGCTTGGGAGGACAGCCAGAGCAGTTCTTC. Its translation is CASSLGGQPEQFF.

This clonotype has at least ten counts. The chain combines TRBV7-6 with TRBJ2-1; D unclear. This CDR3 spans 16 amino acids. Germline CDR1 and CDR2: SGHVS and FNYEAQ. V was cut by 1 base and J by 0 bases, with 10 bases left in between. The CDR3 region has the DNA TGTGCCAGCAGCTTAGAGGGTGGAAGCTCCTACAATGAGCAGTTCTTC. This sequence encodes CASSLEGGSSYNEQFF.

This clonotype was recorded at least ten times. The chain has TRBV6-5 and TRBJ2-7, with 8 bases lining up with TRBD2. The V gene's germline CDR1 is MNHEY and CDR2 SVGAGI. This CDR3 spans 16 amino acids. Trimming at V came to 4 bases and at J to 7 bases, leaving 15 bases not matched to a gene. The CDR3 region has the DNA TGTGCCAGCAGTTTATGGTCGGGAGGGGTTTTGTTTGAGCAGTACTTC. It codes for CASSLWSGGVLFEQYF.

Many counts were recorded for this clonotype. The CDR3, as DNA: TGTGCCAGCAGTTTACCCCCCGAACTAAGTGAGGAGACCCAGTACTTC. This gives the protein CASSLPPELSEETQYF. The V call is TRBV28, the J call TRBJ2-5; no clear D gene. The CDR3 spans 16 residues. V was trimmed by 2 bases and J by 5 bases, leaving 18 bases between them. Germline V gene data show CDR1 as MDHEN and CDR2 as SYDVKM.